The clone carrying this TCR beta chain was seen more than once but under ten times. Antigen unknown. Via MiXCR, TCRdb re-called the reads, giving one row per CDR3 protein. The data contain about 920,000 distinct CDR3 sequences, approximately 33% of them seen just once; the ten biggest clones take up around an eighth. The entry originates in a study of T cell repertoires in cytomegalovirus infection. The clonotype originates from a human donor in good health (CMV status not recorded). Some clones in this sample may be carry-over from other donors' samples. The sample here was cultured CD8+ T cells from PBMCs, taken from culture after CMV antigen stimulation.

In nucleotides, the CDR3 is TGTGCCAGTAGTATCGGGACTAGCGTCAATGAGCAGTTCTTC. It codes for CASSIGTSVNEQFF. V gene TRBV19 combines with J gene TRBJ2-1; 10 bases map to TRBD2. The CDR3 has 14 amino acids. Germline CDR1 is LNHDA and CDR2 is SQIVND (reference sequence). The V and J ends lost 3 bases and 6 bases, in that order; junction bases with no gene match: 2.